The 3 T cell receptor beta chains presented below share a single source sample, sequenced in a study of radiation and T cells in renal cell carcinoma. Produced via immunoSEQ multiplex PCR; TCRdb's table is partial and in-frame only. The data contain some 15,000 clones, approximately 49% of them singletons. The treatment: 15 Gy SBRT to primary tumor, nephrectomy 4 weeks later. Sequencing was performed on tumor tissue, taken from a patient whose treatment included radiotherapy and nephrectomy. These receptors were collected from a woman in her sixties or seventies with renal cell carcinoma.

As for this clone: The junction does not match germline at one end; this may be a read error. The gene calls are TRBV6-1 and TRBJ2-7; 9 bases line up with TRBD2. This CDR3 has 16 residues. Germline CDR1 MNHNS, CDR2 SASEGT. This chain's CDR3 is CAISEIAGEGKGGQYF. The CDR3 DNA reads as TGTGCCATCAGTGAAATAGCGGGAGAAGGTAAAGGCGGGCAGTACTTC.

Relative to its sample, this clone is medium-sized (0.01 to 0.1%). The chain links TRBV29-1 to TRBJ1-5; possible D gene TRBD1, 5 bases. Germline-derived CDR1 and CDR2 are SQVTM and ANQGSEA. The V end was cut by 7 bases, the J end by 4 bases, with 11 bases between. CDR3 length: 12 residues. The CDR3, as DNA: TGCAGCGGGGGGGACCCGAATCAGCCCCAGCATTTT. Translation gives CSGGDPNQPQHF.

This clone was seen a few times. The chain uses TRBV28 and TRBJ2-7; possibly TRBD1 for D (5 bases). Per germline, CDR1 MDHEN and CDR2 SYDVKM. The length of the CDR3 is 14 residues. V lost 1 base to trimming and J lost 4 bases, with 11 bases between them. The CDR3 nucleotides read TGTGCCAGCAGTTTATTCCCAGGGCGGTACGAGCAGTACTTC. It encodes CASSLFPGRYEQYF.